This TCR beta chain was documented in a study of T cell repertoires in cytomegalovirus infection. About the research overall: CMV epitopes that were recently identified and HLA-C-restricted were used alongside well-studied HLA-B-restricted ones. Shared public TCR beta signatures pointed to both CMV infection and a matching HLA type.

Per the germline V gene, CDR1 is MNHEY and CDR2 is SMNVEV (reference sequence). V lost 5 bases and J 4 bases, leaving 17 bases between the germline ends. The CDR3 consists of 15 residues. Via MiXCR, TCRdb re-called the reads, giving one row per CDR3 protein. The sample comprises around 300,000 distinct CDR3 sequences, approximately 25% of which are singletons, and about an eighth rests with the top ten. Study results and limitations: The study identified carriers of CMV plus the relevant HLA from cumulative public TCR beta family frequency. Ex vivo, HLA-C-restricted CMV-specific TCR beta clonotypes prevailed over the rest of the response.

This clonotype came up a few times. What it binds is unknown. Material: cultured PBMCs, obtained from culture after CMV antigen stimulation. The sequence was obtained from a human donor in good health (CMV status not recorded). Some clones in this sample may be carry-over from other donors' samples. The chain recombines TRBV27 with TRBJ1-1; TRBD1 might be the D (5 bases). CDR3 sequence reads: CASSQIQGRITEAFF. CDR3 DNA: TGTGCCAGCAGTCAAATTCAGGGTCGCATCACTGAAGCTTTCTTT.